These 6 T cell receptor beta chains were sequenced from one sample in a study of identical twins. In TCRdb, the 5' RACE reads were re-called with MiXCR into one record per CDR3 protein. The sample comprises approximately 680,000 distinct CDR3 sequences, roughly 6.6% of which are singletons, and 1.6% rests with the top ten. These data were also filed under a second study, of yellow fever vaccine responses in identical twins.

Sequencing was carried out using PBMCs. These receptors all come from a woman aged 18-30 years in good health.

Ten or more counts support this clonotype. The CDR3 spells CATSDLRQDQETQYF. CDR3 DNA sequence: TGTGCCACCAGTGATTTGCGGCAGGACCAAGAGACCCAGTACTTC. J is TRBJ2-5 and V is TRBV24-1, with no clear D. This CDR3 spans 15 amino acids. V was cut by 0 bases and J by 0 bases, with 7 bases left in between. Germline CDR1 and CDR2: KGHDR and SFDVKD.

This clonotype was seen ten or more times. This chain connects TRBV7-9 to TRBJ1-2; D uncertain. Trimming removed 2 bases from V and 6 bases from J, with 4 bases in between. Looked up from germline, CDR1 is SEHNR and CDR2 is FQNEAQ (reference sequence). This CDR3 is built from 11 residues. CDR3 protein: CASSLRDGYTF. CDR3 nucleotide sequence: TGTGCCAGCAGCTTAAGGGATGGCTACACCTTC. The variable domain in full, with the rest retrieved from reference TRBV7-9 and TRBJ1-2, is DTGVSQNPRHKITKRGQNVTFRCDPISEHNRLYWYRQTLGQGPEFLTYFQNEAQLEKSRLLSDRFSAERPKGSFSTLEIQRTEQGDSAMYLCASSLRDGYTFGSGTRLTVV.

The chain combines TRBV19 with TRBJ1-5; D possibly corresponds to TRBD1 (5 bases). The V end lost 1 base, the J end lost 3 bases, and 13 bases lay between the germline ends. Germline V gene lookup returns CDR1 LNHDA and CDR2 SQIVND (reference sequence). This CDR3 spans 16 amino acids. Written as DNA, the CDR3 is TGTGCCAGTAGTATAGCGGGGGGACGTTCCAATCAGCCCCAGCATTTT. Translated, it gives CASSIAGGRSNQPQHF.

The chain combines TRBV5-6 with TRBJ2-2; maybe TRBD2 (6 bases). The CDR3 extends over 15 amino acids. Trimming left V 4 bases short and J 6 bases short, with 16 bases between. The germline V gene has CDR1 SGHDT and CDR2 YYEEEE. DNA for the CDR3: TGTGCCAGCAGCGGCGGGACCCAACACCCCGGGGAGCTGTTTTTT. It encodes CASSGGTQHPGELFF. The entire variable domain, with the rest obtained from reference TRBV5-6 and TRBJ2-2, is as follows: DAGVTQSPTHLIKTRGQQVTLRCSPKSGHDTVSWYQQALGQGPQFIFQYYEEEERQRGNFPDRFSGHQFPNYSSELNVNALLLGDSALYLCASSGGTQHPGELFFGEGSRLTVL.

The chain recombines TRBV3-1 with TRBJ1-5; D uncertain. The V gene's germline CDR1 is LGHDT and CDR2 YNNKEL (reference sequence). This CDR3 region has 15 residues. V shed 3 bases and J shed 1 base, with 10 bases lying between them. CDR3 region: CASSHTGESNQPQHF. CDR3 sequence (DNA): TGTGCCAGCAGCCATACGGGTGAAAGCAATCAGCCCCAGCATTTT.

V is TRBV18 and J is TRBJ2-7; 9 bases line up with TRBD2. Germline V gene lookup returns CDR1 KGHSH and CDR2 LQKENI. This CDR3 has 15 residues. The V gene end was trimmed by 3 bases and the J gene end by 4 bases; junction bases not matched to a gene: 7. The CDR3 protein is CASSPPGLAQYEQYF. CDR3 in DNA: TGTGCCAGCTCACCCCCGGGACTAGCTCAGTACGAGCAGTACTTC.